Each of the 17 T cell receptor beta chains below was sequenced from the same sample in a study of glioma-infiltrating T cells. The iRepertoire nested amplicon-rescue multiplex PCR amplified TCR alpha and beta CDR3s from RNA. One entry per CDR3 protein results from TCRdb running MiXCR on the multiplex PCR reads. The sample includes fewer than 500,000 distinct CDR3 sequences, around 38% of them seen just once. What was sequenced was glioma tissue, nonneoplastic brain tissue, or PBMCs (not recorded which). These receptors came from a human donor with low-grade glioma or glioblastoma, undergoing nonglioma brain surgery, or in good health (not recorded which).

Written as DNA, the CDR3 is TGTGCCAGCAGCTTAGCCGCTCGGAGGACTGAAGCTTTCTTT. Translated, it gives CASSLAARRTEAFF. The chain links TRBV7-9 to TRBJ1-1; D remains unclear. The CDR3 contains 14 residues. Germline V gene lookup returns CDR1 SEHNR and CDR2 FQNEAQ (reference sequence). Trimming cost V 0 bases and J 5 bases, with 10 bases left between them.

This clonotype was seen at least ten times. V usage is TRBV6-1 and J usage is TRBJ2-7; D possibly matches TRBD1 or TRBD2 (5 bases each). The V end was cut by 3 bases, the J end by 3 bases, with 9 bases between. There are 13 residues in the CDR3. Germline CDR1 MNHNS, CDR2 SASEGT. CDR3 nucleotides: TGTGCCAGCAGTGAGGGGGTAAGCTACGAGCAGTACTTC. It encodes CASSEGVSYEQYF.

As to this clonotype: Given the absence of the conserved phenylalanine or tryptophan at the CDR3 end, a read error is likely. CDR3 sequence (DNA): TGTGCCAGCAGCTTGGATCAGGCCTATACTACCAATGAGCAGTTCTCC. This encodes CASSLDQAYTTNEQFS. J is TRBJ2-1 and V is TRBV5-4; D uncertain. The CDR3 has 16 residues. The germline CDR1 and CDR2 sequences are SGHNT and YYREEE (reference sequence). The ends were cut back, 0 bases at V and 6 bases at J, with 16 bases in the middle.

As regards this clonotype: Being one base from a much bigger clone, this may be a read error. The chain joins TRBV20-1 to TRBJ1-6; perhaps TRBD1 as D (6 bases). V lost 8 bases and J 8 bases, leaving 16 bases between the germline ends. The CDR3 contains 13 residues. Germline V gene lookup returns CDR1 DFQATT and CDR2 SNEGSKA (reference sequence). The CDR3 sequence is CSLLGQRDSPLHF. In DNA, the CDR3 is TGCAGTTTACTCGGACAGAGAGATTCACCCCTCCACTTT.

A note on this clonotype: This may arise from a read error, as a much more abundant clone is one base away. The chain combines TRBV20-1 with TRBJ1-6, with a weak D call TRBD1 (5 bases). Germline CDR1 and CDR2: DFQATT and SNEGSKA (reference sequence). Trimming pared 5 bases from V and 9 bases from J, leaving 20 bases between. This CDR3 contains 15 residues. The CDR3, as DNA: TGCAGTGCTCCCCGGGGAGGGACGTTTGGTTCACCCCTCCACTTT. Its protein product is CSAPRGGTFGSPLHF.

This chain uses TRBV5-1 with TRBJ2-1, with TRBD1 matching over 9 bases. The ends lost 4 bases at V and 4 bases at J; junction bases unmatched: 6. Looked up from germline, CDR1 is SGHRS and CDR2 is YFSETQ. The CDR3 runs 15 residues. CDR3 coding DNA: TGCGCCAGCAGCCCCGACAGGGGGAATTACAATGAGCAGTTCTTC. Residues: CASSPDRGNYNEQFF.

This clonotype occurred many times. This rearrangement joins TRBV28 to TRBJ1-2; no clear D. CDR3 size: 13 residues. The V end lost 5 bases, the J end lost 4 bases, and 11 bases lay between the germline ends. In germline, CDR1 is MDHEN, CDR2 SYDVKM. Here the CDR3 reads CASSRDRVYGYTF. Written as DNA, the CDR3 is TGTGCCAGCAGTAGAGACCGAGTCTATGGCTACACCTTC.

As to this clonotype: Just one base apart from a much larger clone, this may be a read error. The gene calls are TRBV4-1 and TRBJ1-1; D call uncertain. Germline V CDR1 and CDR2: MGHRA, YSYEKL. This CDR3 has 15 amino acids. The ends were cut back, 1 base at V and 5 bases at J, with 14 bases in the middle. This CDR3 is CASSQGRGRSTEAFF. The CDR3 region has the DNA TGCGCCAGCAGCCAAGGGAGAGGGCGATCGACTGAAGCTTTCTTT.

As regards this clonotype: This may stem from a read error, because a much larger clone lies one nucleotide away. This rearrangement joins TRBV6-1 to TRBJ1-2; weak D call: TRBD1 (5 bases). Germline CDR1 and CDR2: MNHNS and SASEGT. Trimming took 11 bases from V and 3 from J, leaving 13 bases between them. The CDR3 extends over 12 amino acids. The CDR3 reads CAGGGLYYGYTF. The CDR3 region has the DNA TGTGCCGGGGGTGGCTTATACTATGGCTACACCTTC.

The chain carries TRBV20-1 and TRBJ2-4; 14 bases align to TRBD2. Germline V CDR1 and CDR2: DFQATT, SNEGSKA (reference sequence). The CDR3 is 15 amino acids. J was trimmed by 7 bases and V by 5 bases; bases with no gene match: 7. The CDR3 region has the DNA TGCAGTGCTCGCCGACTAGCGGGAGGGCCGAACATTCAGTACTTC. It translates to CSARRLAGGPNIQYF.

This clonotype was observed a few times. The V gene is TRBV27, the J gene TRBJ2-6; the D is unclear. This CDR3 contains 15 residues. Between the trimmed V and J ends, which lost 1 base and 0 bases, there was a span of 4 bases. Germline V gene data show CDR1 as MNHEY and CDR2 as SMNVEV (reference sequence). As DNA, the CDR3 is TGTGCCAGCAGTTTATGGGGCTCTGGGGCCAACGTCCTGACTTTC. Translating gives CASSLWGSGANVLTF.

The genes are TRBV6-2 or TRBV6-3 and TRBJ2-4, with D maybe TRBD2 (5 bases). V gave up 6 bases and J gave up 8 bases, with 11 bases separating them. The germline gives CDR1 MNHEY, CDR2 SVGEGT. The CDR3 sequence is 12 residues long. This CDR3 is CASSTSEDIQYF. The CDR3 DNA follows: TGTGCCAGCAGCACATCGGAGGACATTCAGTACTTC.

Turning to this clonotype: Just one base apart from a much larger clone, this may be a read error. The chain employs TRBV6-2 or TRBV6-3 and TRBJ2-7; a possible D gene is TRBD1 (6 bases). Trimming removed 10 bases from V and 3 bases from J, with 19 bases in between. There are 14 residues in the CDR3. Per germline, CDR1 MNHEY and CDR2 SVGEGT. CDR3: CATKSGQGNYEQYF. In DNA form, the CDR3 reads TGTGCCACCAAGTCGGGGCAGGGGAACTACGAGCAGTACTTC.

This chain joins TRBV14 and TRBJ2-7, with no clear D. The germline CDR1 and CDR2 sequences are SGHDN and FVKESK. This CDR3 region has 14 residues. Trimming removed 4 bases from V and 4 bases from J, with 14 bases in between. The CDR3 DNA reads TGTGCCAGCAGCCCTTTACCCTCCTGGTACGAGCAGTACTTC. Amino acid sequence: CASSPLPSWYEQYF.

This clonotype was picked up a small number of times. J is TRBJ1-2 and V is TRBV19; no firm D call. The ends were cut back, 6 bases at V and 8 bases at J, with 16 bases in the middle. This CDR3 has 13 amino acids. Germline values: CDR1 LNHDA, CDR2 SQIVND (reference sequence). CDR3 coding DNA: TGTGCCAGTAGGTCGGAGAGGGCGCGAGGCTACACCTTC. Its protein product is CASRSERARGYTF. Full variable domain (rest looked up from reference TRBV19 and TRBJ1-2): DGGITQSPKYLFRKEGQNVTLSCEQNLNHDAMYWYRQDPGQGLRLIYYSQIVNDFQKGDIAEGYSVSREKKESFPLTVTSAQKNPTAFYLCASRSERARGYTFGSGTRLTVV.

This clonotype was counted at least ten times. The rearrangement links TRBV27 to TRBJ2-7; the D gene is possibly TRBD1 (6 bases). V was clipped by 5 bases and J by 3 bases, with 17 bases between them. The length of the CDR3 is 15 residues. Germline V gene sequence: CDR1 MNHEY, CDR2 SMNVEV (reference sequence). In nucleotides, the CDR3 is TGTGCCAGCAGTGGTGGGACAAGGGCTGTCTACGAGCAGTACTTC. Translation: CASSGGTRAVYEQYF.

This chain links TRBV20-1 with TRBJ1-5; a possible D gene is TRBD1 (6 bases). Trimming shortened V by 7 bases and J by 4 bases, and 14 bases separated the two germline ends. CDR1 and CDR2 from the germline V gene are DFQATT and SNEGSKA (reference sequence). CDR3 size: 13 residues. In DNA form, the CDR3 reads TGCAGTGTTGATATTACAGGGAATCAGCCCCAGCATTTT. This encodes CSVDITGNQPQHF.